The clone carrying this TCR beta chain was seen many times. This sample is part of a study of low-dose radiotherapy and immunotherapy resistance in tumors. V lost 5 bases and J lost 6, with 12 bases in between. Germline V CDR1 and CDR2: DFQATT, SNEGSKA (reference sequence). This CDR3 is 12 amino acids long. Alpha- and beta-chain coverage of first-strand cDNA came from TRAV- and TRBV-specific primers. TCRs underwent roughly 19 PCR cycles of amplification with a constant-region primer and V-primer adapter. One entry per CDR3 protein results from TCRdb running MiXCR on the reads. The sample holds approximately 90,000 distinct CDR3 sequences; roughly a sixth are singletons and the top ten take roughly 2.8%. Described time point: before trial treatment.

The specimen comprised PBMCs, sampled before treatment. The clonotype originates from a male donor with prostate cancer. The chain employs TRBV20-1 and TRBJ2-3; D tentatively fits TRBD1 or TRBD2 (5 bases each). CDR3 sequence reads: CSAGTDRDTQYF. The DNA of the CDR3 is TGCAGTGCTGGGACCGACCGGGATACGCAGTATTTT.